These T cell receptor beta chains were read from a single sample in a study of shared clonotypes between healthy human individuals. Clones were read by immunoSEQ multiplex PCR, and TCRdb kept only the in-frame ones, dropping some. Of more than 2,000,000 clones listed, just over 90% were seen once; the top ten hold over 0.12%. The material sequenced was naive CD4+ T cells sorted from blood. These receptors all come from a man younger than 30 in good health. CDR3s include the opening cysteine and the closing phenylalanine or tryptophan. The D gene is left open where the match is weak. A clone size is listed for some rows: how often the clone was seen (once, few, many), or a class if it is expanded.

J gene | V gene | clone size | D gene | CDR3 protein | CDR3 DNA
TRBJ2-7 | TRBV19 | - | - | CASRKTGPPYEQYF | TGTGCCAGTAGGAAGACAGGCCCACCCTACGAGCAGTACTTC
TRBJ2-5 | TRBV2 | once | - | CASSKDGEETQYF | TGTGCCAGCAGTAAGGACGGGGAAGAGACCCAGTACTTC
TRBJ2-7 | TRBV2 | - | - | CASRGGEQYF | TGTGCCAGCCGAGGGGGCGAGCAGTACTTC
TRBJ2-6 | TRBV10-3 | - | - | CAIGQGLSGANVLTF | TGTGCCATCGGGCAGGGGCTGTCTGGGGCCAACGTCCTGACTTTC
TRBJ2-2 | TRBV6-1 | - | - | CAIQGSNTGELFF | TGTGCCATACAGGGCAGTAACACCGGGGAGCTGTTTTTT
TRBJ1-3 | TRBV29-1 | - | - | CSVEERNTIYF | TGCAGCGTTGAAGAGCGGAACACCATATATTTT
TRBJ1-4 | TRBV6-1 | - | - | CASLSGTIYEKLFF | TGTGCCAGTCTCTCGGGGACAATATATGAAAAACTGTTTTTT
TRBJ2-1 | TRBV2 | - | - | CASRIHDEQFF | TGTGCCAGCAGGATTCACGATGAGCAGTTCTTC
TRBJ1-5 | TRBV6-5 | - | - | CASNQGGNQPQHF | TGTGCCAGCAATCAAGGAGGTAATCAGCCCCAGCATTTT
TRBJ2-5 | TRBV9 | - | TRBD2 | CASSVDSGGQQETQYF | TGTGCCAGCAGCGTCGACAGCGGGGGACAACAAGAGACCCAGTACTTC
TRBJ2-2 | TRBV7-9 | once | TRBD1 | CASSPPATGPNTGELFF | TGTGCCAGCAGCCCCCCCGCGACAGGGCCGAACACCGGGGAGCTGTTTTTT
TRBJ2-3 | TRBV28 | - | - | CASSLGGSTDTQYF | TGTGCCAGCAGTTTAGGGGGGTCCACAGATACGCAGTATTTT
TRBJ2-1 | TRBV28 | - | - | CASNSVQSSYNEQFF | TGTGCCAGCAATTCAGTCCAGAGCTCCTACAATGAGCAGTTCTTC
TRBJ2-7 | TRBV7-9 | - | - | CASSPADGPYEQYF | TGTGCCAGCAGCCCAGCTGACGGGCCCTACGAGCAGTACTTC
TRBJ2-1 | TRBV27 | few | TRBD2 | CASSTGTSGSYEQFF | TGTGCCAGCAGTACCGGGACTAGCGGGAGCTATGAGCAGTTCTTC
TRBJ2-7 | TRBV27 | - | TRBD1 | CASSSLDRGSTYEQYF | TGTGCCAGCAGTTCTCTAGACAGGGGTTCCACCTACGAGCAGTACTTC